This paragraph reports one T cell receptor beta chain. Its antigen is unknown. No much larger clonotype is one base removed from it; base qualities were not supplied. This specimen belongs to a study of technical replicates of blood from several donors (dated by TCRdb to about 2017). From its cysteine to its phenylalanine, the CDR3 spans 12 amino acids. The entry retains the CDR3 DNA only, 36 bases that are in frame from base 1. The germline V gene specifies MGHRA as CDR1 and YSYEKL as CDR2. V gives up 1 base and J gives up 7 bases, and the segment between their germline ends measures 7 bases. Library construction relied on the immunoSEQ multiplex PCR assay. In its TCRdb copy, this immuneACCESS table keeps in-frame sequences only and misses some clones. Where compared with another copy, unresolved V genes explain less than half of these, and the others have no known cause. The sample table records some 70,000 clones; 70% to 90% of these occur just once. Of the sample, approximately 4.4% falls within the top ten clones.

The sequence links TRBV4-1 to TRBJ2-5, with no D gene named confidently. This TCR came from a human donor in good health. Some clones in this sample may be carry-over from other donors' samples. The sample taken for sequencing was PBMCs. This receptor has the CDR3 CASSQGPGTQYF. The nucleotide sequence reads as follows: TGCGCCAGCAGCCAAGGGCCTGGGACCCAGTACTTC.